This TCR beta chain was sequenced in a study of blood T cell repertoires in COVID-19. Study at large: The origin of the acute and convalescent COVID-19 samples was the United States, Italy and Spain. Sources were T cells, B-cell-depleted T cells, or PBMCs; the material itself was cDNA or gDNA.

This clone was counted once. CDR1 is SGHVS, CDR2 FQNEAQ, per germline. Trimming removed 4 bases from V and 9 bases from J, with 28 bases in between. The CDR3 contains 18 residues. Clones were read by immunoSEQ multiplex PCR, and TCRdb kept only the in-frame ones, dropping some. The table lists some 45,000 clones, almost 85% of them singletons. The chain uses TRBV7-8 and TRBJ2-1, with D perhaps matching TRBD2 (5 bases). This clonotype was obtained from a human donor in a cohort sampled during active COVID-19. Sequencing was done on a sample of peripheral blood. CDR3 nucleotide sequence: TGTGCCAGCAGCTCTAAAAGAGTCGGGCTAGCCCCCAAGGTTGAGCAGTTCTTC. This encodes CASSSKRVGLAPKVEQFF.